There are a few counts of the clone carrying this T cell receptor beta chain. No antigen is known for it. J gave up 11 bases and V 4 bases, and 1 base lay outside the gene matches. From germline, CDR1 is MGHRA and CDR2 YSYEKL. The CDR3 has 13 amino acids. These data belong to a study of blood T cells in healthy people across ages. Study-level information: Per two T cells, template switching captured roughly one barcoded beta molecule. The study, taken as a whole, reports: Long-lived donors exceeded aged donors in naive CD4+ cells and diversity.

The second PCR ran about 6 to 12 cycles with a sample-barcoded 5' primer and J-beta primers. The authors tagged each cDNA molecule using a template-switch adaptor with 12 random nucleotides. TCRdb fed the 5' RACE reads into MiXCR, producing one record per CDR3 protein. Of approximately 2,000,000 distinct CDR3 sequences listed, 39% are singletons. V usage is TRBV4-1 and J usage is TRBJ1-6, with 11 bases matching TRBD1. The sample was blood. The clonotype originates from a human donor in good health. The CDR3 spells CASSRDRGTPLHF. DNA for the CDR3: TGCGCCAGCAGCCGGGACAGGGGGACACCCCTCCACTTT.